The rows below give T cell receptor beta chains drawn from one sample of a study of blood T cell repertoires in COVID-19. Produced via immunoSEQ multiplex PCR; TCRdb's table is partial and in-frame only. The table shows about 50,000 clones, with more than 85% occurring only once. The sequencing input was peripheral blood. The receptors were sampled from a man aged 40-55 years with active COVID-19. The CDR3 runs from the conserved cysteine through the conserved F or W. The order of the fields is J gene, D gene, clone size, V gene, CDR3 protein, CDR3 DNA. A D gene is named only where the DNA matches it firmly. Rows may omit the clone size; those that give it use once, few, many or a size class.

J: TRBJ2-7; D: TRBD1; size: medium-sized; V: TRBV5-1; CDR3: CASSVRGGASYEQYF; DNA: TGCGCCAGCAGCGTGCGAGGGGGCGCATCCTACGAGCAGTACTTC
J: TRBJ1-5; D: NA; size: NA; V: TRBV6-1; CDR3: CASSEARSKGMYQPQHF; DNA: TGTGCCAGCAGTGAGGCCCGTTCAAAGGGGATGTATCAGCCCCAGCATTTT
J: TRBJ2-2; D: NA; size: NA; V: TRBV6-5; CDR3: CASGSSRSGELFF; DNA: TGTGCCAGCGGATCTAGCCGGAGCGGGGAGCTGTTTTTT
J: TRBJ1-4; D: TRBD1; size: NA; V: TRBV6-2/TRBV6-3; CDR3: CASSPPDRGAEKLFF; DNA: TGTGCCAGCAGTCCGCCGGACAGGGGTGCTGAAAAACTGTTTTTT
J: TRBJ1-4; D: NA; size: NA; V: TRBV3-1/TRBV3-2; CDR3: CASSQEPGLVSEKLFF; DNA: TGTGCCAGCAGCCAAGAACCGGGACTTGTAAGTGAAAAACTGTTTTTT
J: TRBJ2-1; D: TRBD1; size: once; V: TRBV27; CDR3: CASSLPYGGQEQFF; DNA: TGTGCCAGCAGTTTACCCTATGGGGGACAGGAGCAGTTCTTC
J: TRBJ1-1; D: NA; size: NA; V: TRBV5-5; CDR3: CASSLDNMNTEAFF; DNA: TGTGCCAGCAGCTTGGACAACATGAACACTGAAGCTTTCTTT
J: TRBJ2-3; D: NA; size: once; V: TRBV11-2; CDR3: CASSLTDTDTQYF; DNA: TGTGCCAGCAGCTTGACAGACACAGATACGCAGTATTTT
J: TRBJ2-5; D: NA; size: NA; V: TRBV30; CDR3: CAWSVYGVVRETQYF; DNA: TGTGCCTGGAGTGTATACGGGGTAGTTAGGGAGACCCAGTACTTC
J: TRBJ2-3; D: NA; size: NA; V: TRBV18; CDR3: CASSPPPSGSTDTQYF; DNA: TGTGCCAGCTCACCACCGCCCAGCGGGAGCACAGATACGCAGTATTTT
J: TRBJ1-1; D: NA; size: NA; V: TRBV30; CDR3: CAWSVGARSTEAFF; DNA: TGTGCCTGGAGTGTAGGGGCACGGAGCACTGAAGCTTTCTTT
J: TRBJ2-1; D: TRBD2; size: NA; V: TRBV10-3; CDR3: CATMGGRGAYNEQFF; DNA: TGTGCCACCATGGGCGGGAGGGGCGCCTACAATGAGCAGTTCTTC
J: TRBJ2-7; D: TRBD1; size: NA; V: TRBV28; CDR3: CASRPGTGAPQGF; DNA: TGTGCCAGCAGGCCCGGGACAGGGGCCCCACAGGGCTTC
J: TRBJ2-7; D: TRBD1; size: NA; V: TRBV4-1; CDR3: CASSQVTGTGSYEQYF; DNA: TGCGCCAGCAGCCAAGTCACCGGGACAGGGTCCTACGAGCAGTACTTC
J: TRBJ2-7; D: TRBD2; size: NA; V: TRBV6-1; CDR3: CASSETLSGRRAYEQYF; DNA: TGTGCCAGCAGTGAAACCTTAAGCGGGAGAAGGGCCTACGAGCAGTACTTC
J: TRBJ2-3; D: NA; size: NA; V: TRBV2; CDR3: CARRDYPSTDTQYF; DNA: TGTGCCAGGCGGGATTACCCTAGCACAGATACGCAGTATTTT
J: TRBJ2-1; D: TRBD2; size: NA; V: TRBV7-7; CDR3: CASSILAGGFDEQFF; DNA: TGTGCTAGCAGCATACTAGCGGGAGGTTTCGATGAGCAGTTCTTC